Listed here are 14 T cell receptor beta chains from one sample, sequenced in a study of cytomegalovirus exposure and HLA in healthy donors. In the PCR, 60 Vbeta and 13 Jbeta primers were used. Clones were sequenced by immunoSEQ multiplex PCR, and TCRdb holds only the in-frame ones, with some missing. Found here are more than 100,000 clones, nearly 65% of them singletons; the top ten hold approximately 9.1%. Sequencing was performed on PBMCs. All receptors derive from a man aged 35-49 years in good health and CMV-seropositive.

J is TRBJ2-2 and V is TRBV5-1, with D perhaps matching TRBD1 (5 bases). CDR3 length: 14 residues. The V end lost 0 bases, the J end lost 4 bases, and 7 bases lay between the germline ends. In germline, CDR1 is SGHRS, CDR2 YFSETQ. The CDR3 spells CASSLGQGTGELFF. DNA for the CDR3: TGCGCCAGCAGCTTGGGGCAGGGCACCGGGGAGCTGTTTTTT.

This clone was counted a single time. V usage is TRBV7-9 and J usage is TRBJ2-7, with TRBD1 matching 8 bases. Unmatched junction bases numbered 6, after V lost 3 bases and J lost 5 bases. The CDR3 sequence is 14 residues long. The germline V gene has CDR1 SEHNR and CDR2 FQNEAQ (reference sequence). The CDR3 bases are TGTGCCAGCAGCTTTTCAGGGGGCGCAGACGAGCAGTACTTC. Translation: CASSFSGGADEQYF. Full variable domain (remainder filled in from reference TRBV7-9 and TRBJ2-7): DTGVSQNPRHKITKRGQNVTFRCDPISEHNRLYWYRQTLGQGPEFLTYFQNEAQLEKSRLLSDRFSAERPKGSFSTLEIQRTEQGDSAMYLCASSFSGGADEQYFGPGTRLTVT.

The chain carries TRBV30 and TRBJ2-5; D call uncertain. CDR1 and CDR2 (germline): GTSNPN, SVGIG (reference sequence). V was clipped by 4 bases and J by 1 base, with 7 bases between them. The CDR3 runs to 12 residues. The CDR3 nucleotides are TGTGCCTGGAATACGGGCCAAGAGACCCAGTACTTC. This translates into CAWNTGQETQYF.

The chain links TRBV9 to TRBJ2-1, with 8 bases that match TRBD2. This CDR3 region has 15 residues. The ends lost 7 bases at V and 2 bases at J; junction bases unmatched: 8. Germline V gene sequence: CDR1 SGDLS, CDR2 YYNGEE. The CDR3 region has the DNA TGTGCCAGCTCTCTTAGCGGGGATACCTACAATGAGCAGTTCTTC. Its translation: CASSLSGDTYNEQFF.

The genes are TRBV7-2 and TRBJ2-5; D is uncertain. CDR1 SGHTA and CDR2 FQGNSA come from the germline V gene. The CDR3 has 14 amino acids. The V end was cut by 3 bases, the J end by 0 bases, with 8 bases between. For the CDR3, the DNA is TGTGCCAGCAGCTTCAACTCTAACCAAGAGACCCAGTACTTC. Amino acids: CASSFNSNQETQYF.

V usage is TRBV13 and J usage is TRBJ1-5, with 7 nucleotides matching TRBD1. V dropped 0 bases and J dropped 3; count of bases not matched to a gene: 5. Germline loops: CDR1 PRHDT, CDR2 FYEKMQ (reference sequence). This CDR3 region has 16 residues. The CDR3 sequence is CASSLGRDRHNQPQHF. The CDR3 nucleotides are TGTGCCAGCAGCTTAGGCCGGGACAGACACAATCAGCCCCAGCATTTT.

Comments on this clone: The sample holds other DNA sequences that translate to the same CDR3. The chain employs TRBV7-2 and TRBJ1-4; D not certain. Germline V gives CDR1 SGHTA, CDR2 FQGNSA. With 4 bases removed from V and 0 bases from J, the gap between germline ends came to 6 bases. This CDR3 region has 14 residues. The CDR3 loop is CASSYRATNEKLFF. CDR3 in DNA: TGTGCCAGCAGCTACCGGGCAACTAATGAAAAACTGTTTTTT.

The chain employs TRBV19 and TRBJ1-5, with 9 bases matching TRBD1. The V gene end was trimmed by 3 bases and the J gene end by 1 base; junction bases not matched to a gene: 4. This CDR3 is 16 amino acids long. Germline CDR1 and CDR2: LNHDA and SQIVND (reference sequence). The DNA of the CDR3 is TGTGCCAGTAGTATCGGGGACAGGGTGAGCAATCAGCCCCAGCATTTT. Translation: CASSIGDRVSNQPQHF.

The chain couples TRBV7-9 to TRBJ2-7; TRBD2 matches at 9 bases. The germline gives CDR1 SEHNR, CDR2 FQNEAQ (reference sequence). The CDR3 runs to 15 residues. V gave up 5 bases and J gave up 3 bases; unmatched junction bases: 8. CDR3 sequence reads: CASSKRGAGVYEQYF. Here the CDR3 DNA reads TGTGCCAGCAGCAAGCGGGGGGCTGGGGTCTACGAGCAGTACTTC.

The J gene is TRBJ2-5, the V gene TRBV4-2, with D possibly TRBD2 on 7 matching bases. The CDR3 length is 16 residues. CDR1 is LGHNA and CDR2 is YNFKEQ in the germline V gene. V was trimmed by 1 base and J by 5 bases, leaving 17 bases between them. Here the CDR3 DNA reads TGTGCCAGCAGCCAAGTGTTAGGGGGGGTTGAGGAGACCCAGTACTTC. This codes for CASSQVLGGVEETQYF.

The CDR3, as DNA: TGTGCCAGCGAAACCGGGACAAGAAACACTGAAGCTTTCTTT. It encodes CASETGTRNTEAFF. The chain has TRBV18 and TRBJ1-1; TRBD1 might be the D (6 bases). Trimming took off 8 bases at V and 2 bases at J, with 15 bases between the two ends. Germline-derived CDR1 and CDR2 are KGHSH and LQKENI. The CDR3 spans 14 residues.

V is TRBV18 and J is TRBJ2-3; D gene uncertain. Per germline, CDR1 KGHSH and CDR2 LQKENI. This CDR3 comprises 13 residues. Between the trimmed V and J ends, which lost 3 bases and 6 bases, there was a span of 10 bases. This CDR3 reads CASSPLQADTQYF. The CDR3 coding sequence is TGTGCCAGCTCACCCCTTCAGGCGGATACGCAGTATTTT.

The V gene is TRBV5-1, the J gene TRBJ2-5, with 7 bases lining up with TRBD1. The CDR3 extends over 15 amino acids. The ends lost 0 bases at V and 5 bases at J; junction bases unmatched: 7. Germline CDR1 SGHRS, CDR2 YFSETQ. The CDR3 DNA follows: TGCGCCAGCAGCTTGGCGTACAGGGGAAGGGAGACCCAGTACTTC. Its protein is CASSLAYRGRETQYF.

The V gene is TRBV7-9, the J gene TRBJ2-1, with 13 bases identical to TRBD2. V lost 5 bases to trimming and J lost 7 bases; unmatched junction nucleotides: 8. The CDR3 sequence is 16 residues long. Germline CDR1 and CDR2: SEHNR and FQNEAQ (reference sequence). The CDR3 reads CASSPHAGLAGNEQFF. DNA for the CDR3: TGTGCCAGCAGCCCACATGCGGGACTAGCGGGGAATGAGCAGTTCTTC.